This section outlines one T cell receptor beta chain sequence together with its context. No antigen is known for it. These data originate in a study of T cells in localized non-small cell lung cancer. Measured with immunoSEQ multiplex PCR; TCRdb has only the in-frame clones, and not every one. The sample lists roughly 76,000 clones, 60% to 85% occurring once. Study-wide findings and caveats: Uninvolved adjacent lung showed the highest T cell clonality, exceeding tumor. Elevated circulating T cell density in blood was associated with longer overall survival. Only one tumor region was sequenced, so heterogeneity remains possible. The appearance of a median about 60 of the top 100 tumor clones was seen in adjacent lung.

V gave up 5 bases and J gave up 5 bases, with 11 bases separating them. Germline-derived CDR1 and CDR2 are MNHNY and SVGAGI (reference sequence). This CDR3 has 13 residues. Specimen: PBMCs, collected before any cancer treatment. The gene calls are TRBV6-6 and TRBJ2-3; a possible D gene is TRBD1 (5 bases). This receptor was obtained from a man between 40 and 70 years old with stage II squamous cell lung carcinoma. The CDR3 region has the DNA TGTGCCAGCAGTCTGGGGCGTATAGATACGCAGTATTTT. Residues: CASSLGRIDTQYF.